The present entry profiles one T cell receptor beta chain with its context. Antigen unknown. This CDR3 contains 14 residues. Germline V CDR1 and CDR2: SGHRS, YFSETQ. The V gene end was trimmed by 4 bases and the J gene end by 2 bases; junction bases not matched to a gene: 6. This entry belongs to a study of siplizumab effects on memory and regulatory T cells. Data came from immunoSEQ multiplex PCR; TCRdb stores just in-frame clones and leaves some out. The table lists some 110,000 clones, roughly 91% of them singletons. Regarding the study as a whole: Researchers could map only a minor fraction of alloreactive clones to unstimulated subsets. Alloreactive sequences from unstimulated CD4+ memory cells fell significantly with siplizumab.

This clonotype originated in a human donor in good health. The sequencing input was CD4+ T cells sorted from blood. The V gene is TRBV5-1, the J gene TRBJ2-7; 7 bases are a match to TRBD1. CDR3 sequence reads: CASSETGPTYEQYF. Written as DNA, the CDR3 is TGCGCCAGCAGCGAGACAGGGCCTACCTACGAGCAGTACTTC.